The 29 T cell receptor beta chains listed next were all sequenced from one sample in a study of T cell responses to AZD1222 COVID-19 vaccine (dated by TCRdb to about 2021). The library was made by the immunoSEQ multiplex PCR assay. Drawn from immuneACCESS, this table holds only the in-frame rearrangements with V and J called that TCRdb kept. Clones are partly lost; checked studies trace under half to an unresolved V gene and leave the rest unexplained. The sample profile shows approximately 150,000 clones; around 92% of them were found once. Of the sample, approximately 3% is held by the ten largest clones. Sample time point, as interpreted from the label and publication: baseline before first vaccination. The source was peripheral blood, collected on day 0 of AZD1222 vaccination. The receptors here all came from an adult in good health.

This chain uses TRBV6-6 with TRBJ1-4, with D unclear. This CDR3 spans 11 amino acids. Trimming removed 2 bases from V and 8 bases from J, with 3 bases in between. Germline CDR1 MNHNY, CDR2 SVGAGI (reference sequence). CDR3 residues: CASSYVEKLFF. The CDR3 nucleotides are TGTGCCAGCAGTTACGTCGAAAAACTGTTTTTT.

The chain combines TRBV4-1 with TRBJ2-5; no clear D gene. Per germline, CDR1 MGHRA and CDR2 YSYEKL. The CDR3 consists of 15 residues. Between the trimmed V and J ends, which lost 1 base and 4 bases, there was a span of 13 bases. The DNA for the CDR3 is TGCGCCAGCAGCCAAGTGTATAATGGTGGAGAGACCCAGTACTTC. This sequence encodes CASSQVYNGGETQYF.

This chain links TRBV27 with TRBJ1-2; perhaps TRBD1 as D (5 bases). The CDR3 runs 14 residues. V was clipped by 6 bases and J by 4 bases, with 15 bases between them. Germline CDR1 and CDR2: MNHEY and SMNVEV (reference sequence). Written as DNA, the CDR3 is TGTGCCAGCAGCCCCAGTGGGGGGGGCTATGGCTACACCTTC. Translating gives CASSPSGGGYGYTF.

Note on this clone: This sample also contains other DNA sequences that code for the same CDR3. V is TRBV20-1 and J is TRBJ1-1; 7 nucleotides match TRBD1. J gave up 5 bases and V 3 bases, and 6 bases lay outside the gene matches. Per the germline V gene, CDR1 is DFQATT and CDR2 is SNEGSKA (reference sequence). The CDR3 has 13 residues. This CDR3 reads CSASRYRGTEAFF. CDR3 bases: TGCAGTGCTAGTAGGTACAGGGGAACTGAAGCTTTCTTT.

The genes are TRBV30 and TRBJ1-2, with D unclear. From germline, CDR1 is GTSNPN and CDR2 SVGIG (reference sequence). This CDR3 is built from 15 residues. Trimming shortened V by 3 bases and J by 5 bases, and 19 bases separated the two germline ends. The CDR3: CAWRMGTVAEYGYTF. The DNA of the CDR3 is TGTGCCTGGAGAATGGGTACAGTGGCGGAATATGGCTACACCTTC.

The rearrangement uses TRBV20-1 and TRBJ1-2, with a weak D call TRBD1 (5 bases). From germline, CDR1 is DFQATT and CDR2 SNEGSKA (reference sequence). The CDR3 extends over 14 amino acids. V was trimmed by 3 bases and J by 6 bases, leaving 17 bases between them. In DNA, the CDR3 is TGCAGTGCTAGTGGTCAAAATAGGGGTCATGGCTACACCTTC. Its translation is CSASGQNRGHGYTF.

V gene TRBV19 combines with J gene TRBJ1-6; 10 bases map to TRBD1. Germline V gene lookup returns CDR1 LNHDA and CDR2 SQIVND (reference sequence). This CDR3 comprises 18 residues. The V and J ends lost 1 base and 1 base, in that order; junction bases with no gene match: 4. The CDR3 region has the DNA TGTGCCAGTAGTATAGGCCGACAGGGGGCTTCCTATAATTCACCCCTCCACTTT. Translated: CASSIGRQGASYNSPLHF. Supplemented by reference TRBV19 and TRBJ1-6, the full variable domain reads DGGITQSPKYLFRKEGQNVTLSCEQNLNHDAMYWYRQDPGQGLRLIYYSQIVNDFQKGDIAEGYSVSREKKESFPLTVTSAQKNPTAFYLCASSIGRQGASYNSPLHFGNGTRLTVT.

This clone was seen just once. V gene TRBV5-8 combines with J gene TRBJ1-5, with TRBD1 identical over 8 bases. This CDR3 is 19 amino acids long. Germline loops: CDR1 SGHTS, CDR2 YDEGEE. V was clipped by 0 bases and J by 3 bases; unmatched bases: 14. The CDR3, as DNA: TGTGCCAGCAGCTTGGACCGGGACAGGCTCAATGGGAACAATCAGCCCCAGCATTTT. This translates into CASSLDRDRLNGNNQPQHF. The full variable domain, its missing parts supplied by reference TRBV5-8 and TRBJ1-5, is EAGVTQSPTHLIKTRGQQATLRCSPISGHTSVYWYQQALGLGLQFLLWYDEGEERNRGNFPPRFSGRQFPNYSSELNVNALELEDSALYLCASSLDRDRLNGNNQPQHFGDGTRLSIL.

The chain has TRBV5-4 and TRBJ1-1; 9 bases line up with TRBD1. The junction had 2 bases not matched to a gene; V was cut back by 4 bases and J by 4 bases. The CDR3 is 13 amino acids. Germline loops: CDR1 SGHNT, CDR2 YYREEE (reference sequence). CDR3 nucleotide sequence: TGTGCCAGCAGCACGGACAGGGGCACTGAAGCTTTCTTT. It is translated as CASSTDRGTEAFF.

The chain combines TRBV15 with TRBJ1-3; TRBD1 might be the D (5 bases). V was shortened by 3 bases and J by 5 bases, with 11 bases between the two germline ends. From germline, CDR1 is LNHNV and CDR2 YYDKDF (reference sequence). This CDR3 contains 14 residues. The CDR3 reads CATSRRGLRNTIYF. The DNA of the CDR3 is TGTGCCACCAGCAGGAGGGGTCTTCGAAACACCATATATTTT.

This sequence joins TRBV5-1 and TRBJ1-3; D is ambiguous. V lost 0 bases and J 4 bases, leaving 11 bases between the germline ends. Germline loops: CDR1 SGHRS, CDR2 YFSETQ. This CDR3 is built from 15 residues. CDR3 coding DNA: TGCGCCAGCAGCTTGGGGTCCTCGCCGGGAAACACCATATATTTT. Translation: CASSLGSSPGNTIYF.

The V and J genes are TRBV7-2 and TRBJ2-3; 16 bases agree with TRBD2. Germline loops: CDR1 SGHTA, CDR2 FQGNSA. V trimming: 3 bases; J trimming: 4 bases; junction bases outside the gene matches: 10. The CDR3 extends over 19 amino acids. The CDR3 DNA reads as TGTGCCAGCAGCTTCGGGACTAGCGGGAGGGCCGGTTCGGCAGATACGCAGTATTTT. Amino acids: CASSFGTSGRAGSADTQYF.

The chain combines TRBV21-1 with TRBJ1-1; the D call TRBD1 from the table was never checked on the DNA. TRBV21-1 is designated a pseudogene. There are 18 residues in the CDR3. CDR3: CASSKVAPFRDMNTEAFF. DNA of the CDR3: TGTGCCAGCAGCAAAGTTGCCCCATTCCGTGACATGAACACTGAAGCTTTCTTT.

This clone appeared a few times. Here the CDR3 reads CASSQAVGYGYTF. The CDR3 DNA reads TGCGCCAGCAGCCAAGCTGTTGGCTATGGCTACACCTTC. The chain joins TRBV4-3 to TRBJ1-2, with D unclear. V lost 1 base and J lost 4, with 7 bases in between. Germline V gives CDR1 LGHNA, CDR2 YSLEER. The CDR3 totals 13 residues.

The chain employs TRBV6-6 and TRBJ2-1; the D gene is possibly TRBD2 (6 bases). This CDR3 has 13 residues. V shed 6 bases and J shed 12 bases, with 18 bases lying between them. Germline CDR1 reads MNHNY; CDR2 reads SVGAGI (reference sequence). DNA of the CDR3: TGTGCCAGCAGCCCCACGACCGGGACTTCGCAGTTCTTC. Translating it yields CASSPTTGTSQFF.

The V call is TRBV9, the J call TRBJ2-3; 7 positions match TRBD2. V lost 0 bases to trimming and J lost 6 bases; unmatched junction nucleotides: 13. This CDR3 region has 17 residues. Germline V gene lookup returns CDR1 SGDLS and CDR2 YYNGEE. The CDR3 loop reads CASSVALEGGPADTQYF. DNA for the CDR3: TGTGCCAGCAGCGTAGCCCTCGAGGGAGGGCCAGCGGATACGCAGTATTTT.

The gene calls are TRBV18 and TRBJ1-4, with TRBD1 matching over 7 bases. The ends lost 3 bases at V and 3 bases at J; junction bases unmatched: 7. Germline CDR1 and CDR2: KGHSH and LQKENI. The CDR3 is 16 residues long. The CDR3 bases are TGTGCCAGCTCACCTAGAAAAGGGACAGCTAATGAAAAACTGTTTTTT. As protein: CASSPRKGTANEKLFF.

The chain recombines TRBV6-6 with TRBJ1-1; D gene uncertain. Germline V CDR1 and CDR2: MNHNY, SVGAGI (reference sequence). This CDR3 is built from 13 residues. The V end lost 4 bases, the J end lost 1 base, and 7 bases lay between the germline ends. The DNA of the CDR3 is TGTGCCAGCAGTTTAACCGCGAACACTGAAGCTTTCTTT. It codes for CASSLTANTEAFF.

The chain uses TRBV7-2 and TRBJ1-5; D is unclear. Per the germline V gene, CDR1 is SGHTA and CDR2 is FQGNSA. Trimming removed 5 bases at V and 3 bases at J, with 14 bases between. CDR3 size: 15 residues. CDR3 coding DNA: TGTGCCAGCAGCCAGAGGCCGGGAGCCAATCAGCCCCAGCATTTT. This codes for CASSQRPGANQPQHF.

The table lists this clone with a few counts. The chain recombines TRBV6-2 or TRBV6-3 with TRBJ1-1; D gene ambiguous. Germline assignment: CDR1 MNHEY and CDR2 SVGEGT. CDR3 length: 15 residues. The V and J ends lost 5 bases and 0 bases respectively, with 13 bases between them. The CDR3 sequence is CASSRPRDMNTEAFF. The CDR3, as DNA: TGTGCCAGCAGTCGACCAAGAGATATGAACACTGAAGCTTTCTTT.

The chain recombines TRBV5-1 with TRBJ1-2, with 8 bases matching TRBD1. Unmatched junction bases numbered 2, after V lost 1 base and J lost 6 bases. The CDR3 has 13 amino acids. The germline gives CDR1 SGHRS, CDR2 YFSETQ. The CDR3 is CASSLTGGNGYTF. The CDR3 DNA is TGCGCCAGCAGCTTGACAGGGGGAAATGGCTACACCTTC.

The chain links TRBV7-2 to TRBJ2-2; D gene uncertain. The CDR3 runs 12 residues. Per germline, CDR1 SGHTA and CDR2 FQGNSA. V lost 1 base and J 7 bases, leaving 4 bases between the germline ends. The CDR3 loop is CASSLGSGELFF. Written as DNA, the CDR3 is TGTGCCAGCAGCTTAGGTAGCGGGGAGCTGTTTTTT. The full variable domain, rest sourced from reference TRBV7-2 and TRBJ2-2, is GAGVSQSPSNKVTEKGKDVELRCDPISGHTALYWYRQSLGQGLEFLIYFQGNSAPDKSGLPSDRFSAERTGGSVSTLTIQRTQQEDSAVYLCASSLGSGELFFGEGSRLTVL.

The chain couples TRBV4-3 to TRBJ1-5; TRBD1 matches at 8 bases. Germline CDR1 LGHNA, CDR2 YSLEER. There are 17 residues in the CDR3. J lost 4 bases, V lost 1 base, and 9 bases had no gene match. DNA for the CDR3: TGCGCCAGCAGCCAAGGGTTTTGGCAGGGGGCAAATCAGCCCCAGCATTTT. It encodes CASSQGFWQGANQPQHF.

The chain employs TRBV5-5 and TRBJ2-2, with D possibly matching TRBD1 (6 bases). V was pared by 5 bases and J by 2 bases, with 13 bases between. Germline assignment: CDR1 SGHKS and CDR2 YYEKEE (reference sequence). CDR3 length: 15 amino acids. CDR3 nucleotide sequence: TGTGCCAGCAGTCCCGGGACAACCAACACCGGGGAGCTGTTTTTT. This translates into CASSPGTTNTGELFF.

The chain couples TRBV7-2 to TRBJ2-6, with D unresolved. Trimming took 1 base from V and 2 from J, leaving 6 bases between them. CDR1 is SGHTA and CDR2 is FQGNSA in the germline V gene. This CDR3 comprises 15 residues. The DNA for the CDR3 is TGTGCCAGCAGCTTAGACACCCCTGGGGCCAACGTCCTGACTTTC. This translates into CASSLDTPGANVLTF.

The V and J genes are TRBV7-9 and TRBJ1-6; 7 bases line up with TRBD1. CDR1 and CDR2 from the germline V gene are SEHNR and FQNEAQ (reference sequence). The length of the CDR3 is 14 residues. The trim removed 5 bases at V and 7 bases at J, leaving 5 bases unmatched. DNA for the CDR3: TGTGCCAGCAGCGTGACAGGGAGGAATTCACCCCTCCACTTT. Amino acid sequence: CASSVTGRNSPLHF. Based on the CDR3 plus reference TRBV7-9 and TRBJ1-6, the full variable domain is DTGVSQNPRHKITKRGQNVTFRCDPISEHNRLYWYRQTLGQGPEFLTYFQNEAQLEKSRLLSDRFSAERPKGSFSTLEIQRTEQGDSAMYLCASSVTGRNSPLHFGNGTRLTVT.

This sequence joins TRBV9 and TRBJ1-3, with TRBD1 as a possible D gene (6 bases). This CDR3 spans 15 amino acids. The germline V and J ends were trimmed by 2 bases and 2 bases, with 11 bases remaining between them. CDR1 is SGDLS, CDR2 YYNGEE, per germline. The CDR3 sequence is CASSVGGAAGNTIYF. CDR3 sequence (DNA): TGTGCCAGCAGCGTCGGGGGGGCCGCTGGAAACACCATATATTTT.

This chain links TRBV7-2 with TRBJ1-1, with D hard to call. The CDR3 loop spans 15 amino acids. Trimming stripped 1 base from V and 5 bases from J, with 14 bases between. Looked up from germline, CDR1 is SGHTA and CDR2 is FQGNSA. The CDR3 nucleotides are TGTGCCAGCAGCTTAGAAAGGCTCCCGAAGACTGAAGCTTTCTTT. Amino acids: CASSLERLPKTEAFF. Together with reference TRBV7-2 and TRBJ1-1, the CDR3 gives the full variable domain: GAGVSQSPSNKVTEKGKDVELRCDPISGHTALYWYRQSLGQGLEFLIYFQGNSAPDKSGLPSDRFSAERTGGSVSTLTIQRTQQEDSAVYLCASSLERLPKTEAFFGQGTRLTVV.

The CDR3 loop reads CASRGMMNSPLHF. In DNA form, the CDR3 reads TGTGCCAGCAGGGGGATGATGAATTCACCCCTCCACTTT. The rearrangement joins TRBV7-9 to TRBJ1-6; D unclear. Looked up from germline, CDR1 is SEHNR and CDR2 is FQNEAQ (reference sequence). The ends were cut back, 6 bases at V and 7 bases at J, with 10 bases in the middle. This CDR3 is built from 13 residues.